This entry features one TCR beta chain sequence. Its antigen is unknown. Libraries were prepared by immunoSEQ multiplex PCR; TCRdb keeps only in-frame clonotypes and omits some of them. This repertoire shows 23,000 or so clones, about 93% found once; its top ten account for roughly 0.89%. These data are taken from a study of graft-versus-host responses after intestinal transplantation. Overall study findings and caveats: Peak levels of circulating GvH clones tracked with early post-transplant HvG declines.

The ends lost 0 bases at V and 0 bases at J; junction bases unmatched: 2. In germline, CDR1 is SGHAT, CDR2 FQNNGV. The CDR3 runs to 15 residues. The specimen was PBMCs, collected nearly 31 days after intestinal transplant. This receptor was identified in a human patient who received an intestinal transplant, so some T cells may come from the graft donor. The V and J genes are TRBV11-2 and TRBJ2-7, with 7 bases that match TRBD1. The CDR3 coding sequence is TGTGCCAGCAGCTTAGAAGGGACAGACTCCTACGAGCAGTACTTC. Translated, it gives CASSLEGTDSYEQYF.